This T cell receptor beta chain emerged from a study of regulatory T cells in long-lasting Graves disease. Across the whole study: Persistent cases were those of Graves' disease that involved over 5 years of antithyroid drugs with positive TSH receptor antibodies.

Study findings and constraints: Persistent disease showed a preference for TRBV28, TRBJ1-2 and TRBJ2-5. Lower TCR diversity characterized persistent Graves' patients relative to newly diagnosed patients.

Noted time point: persistent/refractory GD, antithyroid drugs over 5 years with positive TRAb. From PBMCs, RNA was extracted and then used to make the TCR library. The patients included were those that came from an endocrinology department in Xi'an, China. Trimming took off 2 bases at V and 0 bases at J, with 5 bases between the two ends. The CDR3 extends over 13 amino acids. Germline V gene lookup returns CDR1 MDHEN and CDR2 SYDVKM. Libraries of TCR beta came from iRepertoire HTBI primers plus Arm-PCR of CDR3 regions. TCRdb itself ran the multiplex PCR reads through MiXCR, one entry per CDR3 protein. In the table there are a few hundred thousand distinct CDR3 sequences, 20% to 25% of which are singletons. There are many counts of this clonotype. Its cognate antigen is unknown.

The sample here was peripheral blood mononuclear cells (PBMCs), taken when the disease was refractory, from a patient treated with antithyroid drugs. This chain links TRBV28 with TRBJ2-7; no clear D. The TCR was taken from a female donor with Graves disease. CDR3 bases: TGTGCCAGCAGTTTAGCCTTCTCCTACGAGCAGTACTTC. Its protein is CASSLAFSYEQYF. The whole variable domain, filled in from reference TRBV28 and TRBJ2-7, reads DVKVTQSSRYLVKRTGEKVFLECVQDMDHENMFWYRQDPGLGLRLIYFSYDVKMKEKGDIPEGYSVSREKKERFSLILESASTNQTSMYLCASSLAFSYEQYFGPGTRLTVT.